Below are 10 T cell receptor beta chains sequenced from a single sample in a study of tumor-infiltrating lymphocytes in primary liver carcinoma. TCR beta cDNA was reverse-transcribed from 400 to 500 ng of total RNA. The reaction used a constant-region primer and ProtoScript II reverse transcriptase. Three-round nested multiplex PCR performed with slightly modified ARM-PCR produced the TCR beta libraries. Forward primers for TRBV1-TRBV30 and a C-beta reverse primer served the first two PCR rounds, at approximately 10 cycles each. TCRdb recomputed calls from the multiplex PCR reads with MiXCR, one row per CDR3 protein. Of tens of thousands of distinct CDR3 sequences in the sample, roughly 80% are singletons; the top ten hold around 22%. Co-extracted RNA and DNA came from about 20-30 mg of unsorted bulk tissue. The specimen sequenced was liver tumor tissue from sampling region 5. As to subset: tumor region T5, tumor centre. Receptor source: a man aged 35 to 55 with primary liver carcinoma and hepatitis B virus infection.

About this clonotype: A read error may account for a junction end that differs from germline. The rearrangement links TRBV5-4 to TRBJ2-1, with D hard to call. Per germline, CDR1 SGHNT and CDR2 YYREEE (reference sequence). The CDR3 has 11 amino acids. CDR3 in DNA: TGTGCCAGCAGCTCCTGCAATGAGCAGCTCTTC. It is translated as CASSSCNEQLF.

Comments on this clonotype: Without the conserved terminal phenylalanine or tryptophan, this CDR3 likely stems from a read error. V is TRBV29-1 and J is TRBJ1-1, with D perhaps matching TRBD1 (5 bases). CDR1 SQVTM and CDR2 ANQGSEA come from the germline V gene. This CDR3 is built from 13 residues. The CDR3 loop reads CRVETGMNTEAFC. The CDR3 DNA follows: TGCAGGGTTGAAACAGGCATGAACACTGAAGCTTTCTGT.

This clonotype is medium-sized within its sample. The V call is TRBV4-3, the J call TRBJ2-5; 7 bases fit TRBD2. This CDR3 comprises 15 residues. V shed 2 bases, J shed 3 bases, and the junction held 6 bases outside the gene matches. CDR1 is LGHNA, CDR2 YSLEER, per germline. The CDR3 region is CASSQYLAEEETQYF. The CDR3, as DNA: TGCGCCAGCAGCCAATATCTAGCGGAGGAAGAGACCCAGTACTTC.

For the CDR3, the DNA is TGCGCCAGCAGCTTGGTAGTGACCAATGACAATGAGCAGTTCTTC. Protein: CASSLVVTNDNEQFF. The chain recombines TRBV5-1 with TRBJ2-1, with D uncertain. The V and J ends lost 0 bases and 5 bases respectively, with 12 bases between them. Germline loops: CDR1 SGHRS, CDR2 YFSETQ. This CDR3 has 15 residues. Looking up the rest from reference TRBV5-1 and TRBJ2-1 gives the full variable domain: KAGVTQTPRYLIKTRGQQVTLSCSPISGHRSVSWYQQTPGQGLQFLFEYFSETQRNKGNFPGRFSGRQFSNSRSEMNVSTLELGDSALYLCASSLVVTNDNEQFFGPGTRLTVL.

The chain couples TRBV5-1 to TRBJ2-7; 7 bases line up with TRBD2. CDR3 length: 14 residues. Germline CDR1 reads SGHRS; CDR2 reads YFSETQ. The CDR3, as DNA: TGCGCGAGAAGCCCAGCGGGACGGTACTACGAGCAGTACTTC. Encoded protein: CARSPAGRYYEQYF.

The CDR3 coding sequence is TGTGCCAGCAGAACCGTTAGGCGGCAGGTGGCTCGAGCGGTTTACAATGAGCAGTTCTTC. Translation: CASRTVRRQVARAVYNEQFF. The chain joins TRBV28 to TRBJ2-1; D is perhaps TRBD2 (5 bases). The V gene's germline CDR1 is MDHEN and CDR2 SYDVKM. Trimming stripped 6 bases from V and 4 bases from J, with 31 bases between. The length of the CDR3 is 20 residues.

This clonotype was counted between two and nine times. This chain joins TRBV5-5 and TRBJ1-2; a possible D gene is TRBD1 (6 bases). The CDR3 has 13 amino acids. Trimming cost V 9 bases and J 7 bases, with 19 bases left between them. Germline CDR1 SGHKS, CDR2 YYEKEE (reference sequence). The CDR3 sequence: CANRVPGPSGYTF. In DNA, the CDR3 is TGTGCCAACAGGGTTCCGGGACCTTCTGGCTACACCTTC.

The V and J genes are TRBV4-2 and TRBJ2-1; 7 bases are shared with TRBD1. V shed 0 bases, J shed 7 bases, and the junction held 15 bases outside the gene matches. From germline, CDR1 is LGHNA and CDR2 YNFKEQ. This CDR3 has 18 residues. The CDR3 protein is CASSQDRRTGRVYNEQFF. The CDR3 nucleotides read TGTGCCAGCAGCCAAGATCGGAGGACAGGCAGAGTCTATAATGAGCAGTTCTTC.

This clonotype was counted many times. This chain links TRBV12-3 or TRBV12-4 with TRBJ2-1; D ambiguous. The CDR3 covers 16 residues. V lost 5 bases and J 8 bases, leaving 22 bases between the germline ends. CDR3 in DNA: TGTGCCAGCAGTGGGCCCCGGCGGACCCCTCCGGATGAGCAGTTCTTC. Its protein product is CASSGPRRTPPDEQFF.

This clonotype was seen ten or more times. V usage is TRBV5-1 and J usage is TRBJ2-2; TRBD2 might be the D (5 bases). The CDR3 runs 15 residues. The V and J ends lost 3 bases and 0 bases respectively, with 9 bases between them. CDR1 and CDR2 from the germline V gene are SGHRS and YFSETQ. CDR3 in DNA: TGCGCCAGCAGCTCGGCGGGTTCGAACACCGGGGAGCTGTTTTTT. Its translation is CASSSAGSNTGELFF.